Listed here is a single T cell receptor (beta chain). Its cognate antigen is unknown. This specimen comes from a study of blood T cells in healthy people across ages. PCR was performed a second time for about 7 to 11 cycles using a sample-barcoded 5' primer and a J-beta primer mix. Each of the cDNA molecules was tagged by a template-switch adaptor with 12 random nucleotides. One entry per CDR3 protein results from TCRdb running MiXCR on the 5' RACE reads. The table records 1,500,000 or so distinct CDR3 sequences, less than 45% of them present only once. The ends were cut back, 7 bases at V and 0 bases at J, with 19 bases in the middle. The length of the CDR3 is 16 residues. The germline V gene has CDR1 SGHRS and CDR2 YFSETQ. The study, taken as a whole, reports: Per million T cells, TCR beta diversity dropped about linearly as age rose.

Total RNA extracted from each sample amounted to at least 5.5 micrograms. Sequenced sample: blood. V and J are TRBV5-1 and TRBJ1-2; D possibly corresponds to TRBD1 (6 bases). This clonotype was sampled from a woman in her late teens or twenties in good health. The CDR3 DNA reads TGCGCCAGCGGGATGTTACGTGGGGGCACTAACTATGGCTACACCTTC. This translates into CASGMLRGGTNYGYTF.